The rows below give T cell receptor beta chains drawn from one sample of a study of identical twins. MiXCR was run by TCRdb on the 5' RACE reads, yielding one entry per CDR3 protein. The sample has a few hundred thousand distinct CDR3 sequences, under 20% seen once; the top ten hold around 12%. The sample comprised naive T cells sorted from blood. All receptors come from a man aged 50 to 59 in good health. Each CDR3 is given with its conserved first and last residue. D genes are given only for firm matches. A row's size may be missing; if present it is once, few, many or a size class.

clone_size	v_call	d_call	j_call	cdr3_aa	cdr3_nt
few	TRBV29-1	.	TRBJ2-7	CSVDEGEQYF	TGCAGCGTTGACGAGGGCGAGCAGTACTTC
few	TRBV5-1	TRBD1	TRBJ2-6	CASSTGGAAGANVLTF	TGCGCCAGCAGCACAGGGGGCGCGGCTGGGGCCAACGTCCTGACTTTC
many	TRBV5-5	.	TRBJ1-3	CASSSQAGSGNTIYF	TGTGCCAGCAGCTCCCAGGCCGGCTCTGGAAACACCATATATTTT
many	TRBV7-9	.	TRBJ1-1	CASSLDTGWNTEAFF	TGTGCCAGCAGCTTAGATACAGGATGGAACACTGAAGCTTTCTTT
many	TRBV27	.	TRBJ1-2	CASSLGQGLGYTF	TGTGCCAGCAGTTTGGGGCAAGGCCTTGGCTACACCTTC
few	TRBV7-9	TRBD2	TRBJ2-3	CASSMTSGSGADTQYF	TGTGCCAGCAGCATGACTAGCGGGAGTGGCGCAGATACGCAGTATTTT
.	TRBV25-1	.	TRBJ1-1	CASSESARNTEAFF	TGTGCCAGCAGTGAATCCGCTAGGAACACTGAAGCTTTCTTT
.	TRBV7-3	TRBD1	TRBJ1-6	CASSLSGPGGGSPLHF	TGTGCCAGCAGCTTAAGTGGACCAGGGGGCGGATCACCCCTCCACTTT
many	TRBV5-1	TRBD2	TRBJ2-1	CASSPTLAGLPNEQFF	TGCGCCAGCAGCCCCACACTAGCGGGCCTACCCAATGAGCAGTTCTTC
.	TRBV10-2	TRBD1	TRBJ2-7	CASSGDRGRNEQYF	TGCGCCAGCAGTGGGGACAGGGGGCGAAACGAGCAGTACTTC
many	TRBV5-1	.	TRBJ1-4	CASSKRGSNEKLFF	TGCGCCAGCAGCAAACGTGGATCTAATGAAAAACTGTTTTTT
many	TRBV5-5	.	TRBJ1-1	CASSLSGETEAFF	TGTGCCAGCAGCTTGTCTGGGGAAACTGAAGCTTTCTTT
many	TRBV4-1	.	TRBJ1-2	CASSQARAGYGYTF	TGCGCCAGCAGCCAAGCCAGGGCGGGCTATGGCTACACCTTC
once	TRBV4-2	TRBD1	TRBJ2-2	CASRPWDRGAGELFF	TGTGCCAGCAGACCCTGGGACAGGGGTGCCGGGGAGCTGTTTTTT
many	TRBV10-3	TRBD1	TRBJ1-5	CAIGQGVDQPQHF	TGTGCCATCGGGCAGGGGGTCGATCAGCCCCAGCATTTT
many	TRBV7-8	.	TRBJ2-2	CASSFPGRAGNLNTGELFF	TGTGCCAGCAGCTTCCCGGGGCGGGCGGGGAACCTGAACACCGGGGAGCTGTTTTTT
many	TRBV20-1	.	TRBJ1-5	CSARAGYHQPQHF	TGCAGTGCTAGAGCCGGGTATCATCAGCCCCAGCATTTT
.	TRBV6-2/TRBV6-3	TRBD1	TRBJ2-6	CASSLSQGASGANVLTF	TGTGCCAGCAGTCTGTCACAGGGGGCGTCTGGGGCCAACGTCCTGACTTTC
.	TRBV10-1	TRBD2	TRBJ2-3	CASSVLAGITDTQYF	TGCGCCAGCAGTGTTTTAGCGGGGATTACAGATACGCAGTATTTT
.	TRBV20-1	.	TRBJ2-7	CSASKPPFPEQYF	TGCAGTGCTAGTAAACCACCTTTCCCCGAGCAGTACTTC
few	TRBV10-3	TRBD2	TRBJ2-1	CAAGEASYNEQFF	TGTGCCGCGGGAGAGGCCTCCTACAATGAGCAGTTCTTC
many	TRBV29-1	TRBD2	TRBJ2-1	CSVRTSGDNEQFF	TGCAGCGTACGGACTAGCGGTGACAATGAGCAGTTCTTC
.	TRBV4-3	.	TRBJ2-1	CASSRNYKGGEQFF	TGCGCCAGCAGCCGAAATTATAAGGGCGGTGAGCAGTTCTTC
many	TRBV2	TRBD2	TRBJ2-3	CASRTSGSRDTQYF	TGTGCCAGCAGGACTAGCGGGTCCCGGGATACGCAGTATTTT